The entry below describes one T cell receptor (beta chain). The V segment lost 5 bases and the J segment 3 bases; nucleotides outside the gene matches: 3. The germline V gene has CDR1 MNHEY and CDR2 SVGAGI. The length of the CDR3 is 13 residues. Profiling relied on immunoSEQ multiplex PCR, and the TCRdb table lists in-frame clones only, not all of them. The sample contains 90,000 or so clones, 75% to 90% of which appear only once. The entry originates in a study of blood T cell repertoires in COVID-19. The gene calls are TRBV6-5 and TRBJ2-7, with 8 positions matching TRBD1. Sequenced input: peripheral blood. This receptor was obtained from a man aged 55 to 69 with COVID-19, enrolled during active disease. The DNA of the CDR3 is TGTGCCAGCAGTAAGGGACAGGACTACGAGCAGTACTTC. Translated, it gives CASSKGQDYEQYF.